A single sample gave rise to the 26 T cell receptor beta chains below, sequenced in a study of blood T cell repertoires in COVID-19. Data came from immunoSEQ multiplex PCR; TCRdb stores just in-frame clones and leaves some out. The table lists around 45,000 clones, roughly nine tenths of them singletons, with just under 6.5% in the top ten. Sequenced sample: peripheral blood. The receptors here all came from a man in his sixties or seventies with active COVID-19.

CDR3 residues: CASSSIRTGRETQYF. CDR3 DNA sequence: TGTGCCAGCAGTTCCATCAGGACAGGGAGAGAGACCCAGTACTTC. The genes are TRBV28 and TRBJ2-5, with 8 bases fitting TRBD1. This CDR3 comprises 15 residues. V shed 4 bases and J 4 bases; nucleotides not matched to a gene: 8. Germline V gene data show CDR1 as MDHEN and CDR2 as SYDVKM.

The chain has TRBV4-1 and TRBJ1-1, with no clear D. The CDR3 loop spans 15 amino acids. The V gene lost 0 bases and the J gene lost 0 bases, with 8 bases spanning the gap. Looked up from germline, CDR1 is MGHRA and CDR2 is YSYEKL. CDR3 nucleotide sequence: TGCGCCAGCAGCCAAGAACAGAACATGAACACTGAAGCTTTCTTT. Its protein is CASSQEQNMNTEAFF.

The gene calls are TRBV27 and TRBJ2-1, with D maybe TRBD2 (7 bases). CDR3 length equals 14 residues. V was clipped by 7 bases and J by 9 bases, with 19 bases between them. Germline CDR1 reads MNHEY; CDR2 reads SMNVEV (reference sequence). The CDR3, as DNA: TGTGCCAGCATGAAGTGGGGGGGCCTAGGTGAGCAGTTCTTC. This translates into CASMKWGGLGEQFF.

The J gene is TRBJ1-5, the V gene TRBV28; 9 bases match TRBD1. Germline CDR1 is MDHEN and CDR2 is SYDVKM. This CDR3 is 14 amino acids long. The trim removed 4 bases at V and 6 bases at J, leaving 4 bases unmatched. DNA for the CDR3: TGTGCCAGCAGTTCCCCGACAGGGGGTCAGCCCCAGCATTTT. Protein product: CASSSPTGGQPQHF.

This clone has a single count. The CDR3, as DNA: TGCGCCAGCAGCACGTCCGGGACAGGGAGCCACGAGCAGTACTTC. Translating gives CASSTSGTGSHEQYF. The chain carries TRBV5-1 and TRBJ2-7; the match to TRBD1 covers 9 bases. V gave up 4 bases and J gave up 5 bases; unmatched junction bases: 10. Germline CDR1 SGHRS, CDR2 YFSETQ. This CDR3 spans 15 amino acids.

This chain connects TRBV29-1 to TRBJ2-7, with TRBD2 as a possible D gene (6 bases). Per germline, CDR1 SQVTM and CDR2 ANQGSEA. Trimming stripped 4 bases from V and 4 bases from J, with 8 bases between. This CDR3 has 11 amino acids. The CDR3 here is CSVGGGYEQYF. DNA for the CDR3: TGCAGCGTTGGGGGAGGATACGAGCAGTACTTC.

The J gene is TRBJ1-3, the V gene TRBV21-1; TRBD1, the table's D call, was not compared with the DNA. TRBV21-1 is noted as a pseudogene. The CDR3 totals 17 residues. CDR3 nucleotides: TGTGCCAGCAGCACTCATCGACAGGGGGCGAGTGGAAACACCATATATTTT. Translation gives CASSTHRQGASGNTIYF.

The chain joins TRBV7-3 to TRBJ1-2; perhaps TRBD1 as D (5 bases). V was clipped by 0 bases and J by 8 bases, with 16 bases between them. The V gene's germline CDR1 is SGHTA and CDR2 FQGTGA. The length of the CDR3 is 15 residues. CDR3 DNA: TGTGCCAGCAGCTTAACCCCGGGAGCCAAGGGGGGCTACACCTTC. It specifies CASSLTPGAKGGYTF.

The chain couples TRBV5-6 to TRBJ1-6, with 8 bases that match TRBD1. Germline CDR1 is SGHDT and CDR2 is YYEEEE. The CDR3 is 19 amino acids. Losses at the gene ends were 0 bases for V and 3 bases for J; bases not matched to a gene: 11. The CDR3 sequence is CASSLAKDRASVYNSPLHF. For the CDR3, the DNA is TGTGCCAGCAGCTTGGCCAAGGACAGGGCATCTGTCTATAATTCACCCCTCCACTTT.

The chain combines TRBV5-5 with TRBJ1-4; 8 nucleotides match TRBD1. From germline, CDR1 is SGHKS and CDR2 YYEKEE (reference sequence). The length of the CDR3 is 14 residues. Trimming cost V 0 bases and J 5 bases; bases outside gene matches: 0. CDR3 sequence: CASSLDRGNEKLFF. DNA for the CDR3: TGTGCCAGCAGCTTGGACAGGGGGAATGAAAAACTGTTTTTT.

As DNA, the CDR3 is TGTGCCAGCAGCTGGGGAAGGGGGCGAGGGAACACTGAAGCTTTCTTT. This translates into CASSWGRGRGNTEAFF. This chain links TRBV5-4 with TRBJ1-1; 7 nucleotides match TRBD1. The CDR3 covers 16 residues. The V gene's germline CDR1 is SGHNT and CDR2 YYREEE (reference sequence). The trim removed 3 bases at V and 1 base at J, leaving 9 bases unmatched.

The chain recombines TRBV30 with TRBJ1-2; unclear D gene. The germline V gene encodes CDR1 GTSNPN and CDR2 SVGIG (reference sequence). V was trimmed by 3 bases and J by 8 bases, leaving 13 bases between them. CDR3 length: 12 amino acids. CDR3 amino acids: CAWSSSRGGYTF. DNA for the CDR3: TGTGCCTGGAGCTCCTCGCGAGGGGGCTACACCTTC.

CDR3 coding DNA: TGTGCCAGCAGGCGGACAGGGTGGGGTGAAAAACTGTTTTTT. Translation: CASRRTGWGEKLFF. The V gene is TRBV6-6, the J gene TRBJ1-4; 8 bases map to TRBD1. This CDR3 contains 14 residues. Germline-derived CDR1 and CDR2 are MNHNY and SVGAGI (reference sequence). V shed 6 bases and J 7 bases; nucleotides not matched to a gene: 7.

This clone has more than one count but fewer than ten. The J gene is TRBJ2-2, the V gene TRBV5-1; D might be TRBD2 (6 bases). The V gene lost 0 bases and the J gene lost 7 bases, with 13 bases spanning the gap. The CDR3 runs to 15 residues. Per the germline V gene, CDR1 is SGHRS and CDR2 is YFSETQ. CDR3 sequence: CASSLAAGSVGELFF. DNA of the CDR3: TGCGCCAGCAGCTTGGCCGCGGGGTCCGTCGGGGAGCTGTTTTTT. Full variable domain (remainder filled in from reference TRBV5-1 and TRBJ2-2): KAGVTQTPRYLIKTRGQQVTLSCSPISGHRSVSWYQQTPGQGLQFLFEYFSETQRNKGNFPGRFSGRQFSNSRSEMNVSTLELGDSALYLCASSLAAGSVGELFFGEGSRLTVL.

The V call is TRBV7-2, the J call TRBJ2-5; 7 nucleotides agree with TRBD1. J lost 5 bases, V lost 1 base, and 4 bases had no gene match. Germline V gene data show CDR1 as SGHTA and CDR2 as FQGNSA. CDR3 length: 14 amino acids. The CDR3 here is CASSLGQGWETQYF. The CDR3 DNA sequence: TGTGCCAGCAGCTTAGGACAGGGATGGGAGACCCAGTACTTC.

This clone was detected once. The V and J genes are TRBV19 and TRBJ2-3, with D unresolved. Per the germline V gene, CDR1 is LNHDA and CDR2 is SQIVND (reference sequence). The CDR3 is made up of 14 amino acids. The germline V and J ends were trimmed by 6 bases and 4 bases, with 14 bases remaining between them. CDR3 region: CASSPSGGADTQYF. CDR3 bases: TGTGCCAGTAGCCCGTCCGGCGGAGCAGATACGCAGTATTTT.

The rearrangement links TRBV4-2 to TRBJ1-2; a weak D match, TRBD1 (5 bases). With 0 bases removed from V and 5 bases from J, the gap between germline ends came to 13 bases. CDR3 length equals 15 residues. Germline loops: CDR1 LGHNA, CDR2 YNFKEQ. The CDR3 bases are TGTGCCAGCAGCCAAGATCGGGGGTTGGAGTATGGCTACACCTTC. This gives the protein CASSQDRGLEYGYTF.

V and J are TRBV7-2 and TRBJ2-4, with TRBD2 matching 13 bases. Germline values: CDR1 SGHTA, CDR2 FQGNSA. Trimming removed 1 base from V and 15 bases from J; junction bases left unmatched: 9. The CDR3 runs to 15 residues. CDR3 nucleotide sequence: TGTGCCAGCAGCTTAGGAGGACTAGCGGGGGTCCCTACGTACTTC. Residues: CASSLGGLAGVPTYF.

This rearrangement joins TRBV11-2 to TRBJ1-1; tentatively, D is TRBD1 (5 bases). This CDR3 is 15 amino acids long. Germline CDR1 reads SGHAT; CDR2 reads FQNNGV. V dropped 0 bases and J dropped 5 bases, with 13 bases sitting between them. CDR3 sequence: CASSLESLRGTEAFF. For the CDR3, the DNA is TGTGCCAGCAGCTTAGAAAGCCTAAGGGGTACTGAAGCTTTCTTT.

The chain links TRBV14 to TRBJ2-7; D is perhaps TRBD1 (5 bases). The CDR3 length is 13 residues. V gave up 4 bases and J gave up 4 bases, with 11 bases separating them. Germline V gives CDR1 SGHDN, CDR2 FVKESK. CDR3 in amino acids: CASSPLDSYEQYF. Here the CDR3 DNA reads TGTGCCAGCAGCCCCCTAGACAGTTACGAGCAGTACTTC.

The genes are TRBV6-6 and TRBJ2-7; 7 positions agree with TRBD1. The length of the CDR3 is 15 residues. CDR1 is MNHNY, CDR2 SVGAGI, per germline (reference sequence). The V and J ends lost 4 bases and 1 base, in that order; junction bases with no gene match: 7. The CDR3 DNA reads TGTGCCAGCAGTTCGGACAGGTCCACTTCCTACGAGCAGTACTTC. Translation: CASSSDRSTSYEQYF.

The J gene is TRBJ2-7, the V gene TRBV9, with D perhaps matching TRBD2 (6 bases). Germline CDR1 and CDR2: SGDLS and YYNGEE. Trimming left V 3 bases short and J 7 bases short, with 14 bases between. The CDR3 has 13 residues. CDR3 in DNA: TGTGCCAGCAGCGCCGGAGGGACGAGGGAGCAGTACTTC. It encodes CASSAGGTREQYF.

V is TRBV9 and J is TRBJ1-1; maybe TRBD1 (6 bases). The V and J ends lost 4 bases and 1 base respectively, with 11 bases between them. Germline CDR1 is SGDLS and CDR2 is YYNGEE. There are 14 residues in the CDR3. The DNA of the CDR3 is TGTGCCAGCAGCCTCAGGGGAGAGAACACTGAAGCTTTCTTT. Residues: CASSLRGENTEAFF.

This chain links TRBV27 with TRBJ2-1, with 7 bases lining up with TRBD1. The CDR3 runs 15 residues. The germline gives CDR1 MNHEY, CDR2 SMNVEV (reference sequence). The V and J ends lost 1 base and 7 bases, in that order; junction bases with no gene match: 7. The CDR3, as DNA: TGTGCCAGCAGTTTATACGTCAGGGGGAAAAATGAGCAGTTCTTC. This sequence encodes CASSLYVRGKNEQFF.

To note about this clone: The junction does not match germline at one end; this may be a read error. The genes are TRBV7-7 and TRBJ2-5; a weak D match, TRBD2 (6 bases). The germline V gene encodes CDR1 SSHAT and CDR2 FNYEAQ (reference sequence). The CDR3 consists of 14 residues. The DNA for the CDR3 is TGTGCTAGCAGCTTCCTCGGGACTCAAGAGACCCAGTACTTC. Translated, it gives CASSFLGTQETQYF.

The chain couples TRBV18 to TRBJ2-6; 7 nucleotides align to TRBD1. The J segment lost 2 bases and the V segment lost 3 bases, leaving 4 bases of the junction unmatched. Germline V gene sequence: CDR1 KGHSH, CDR2 LQKENI. The CDR3 is made up of 16 amino acids. CDR3 nucleotides: TGTGCCAGCTCACCCCAGGGGGATACTGGGGCCAACGTCCTGACTTTC. It is translated as CASSPQGDTGANVLTF.